Shown below are 17 T cell receptor beta chains from a single sample sequenced in a study of blood T cells in healthy people across ages (dated by TCRdb to 2015 to 2017). Library creation used 5' RACE. TCRdb lists the instrument as Illumina HiSeq 2500. A second PCR of roughly 7 to 11 cycles was performed with a sample-barcoded 5' primer and a J-beta primer mix. TCRdb trimmed the raw reads at Q25, called clones with MiXCR and kept productive beta chains. Rows are combined by CDR3 protein, so each entry shows the most common genes and DNA. The sample has 2 million or so distinct CDR3 sequences on record, 40% to 55% of them singletons. Of the sample, roughly 2.1% is held by the ten largest clones. Sequenced input: blood. The receptors shown here come from a woman aged 40 to 50 in good health.

This clonotype was recorded a few times. This sequence joins TRBV6-5 and TRBJ2-7; 9 positions match TRBD2. The CDR3 is made up of 14 amino acids. Germline V gene data show CDR1 as MNHEY and CDR2 as SVGAGI. Germline trimming cut 7 bases from V and 4 bases from J; bases unmatched to any gene: 8. The CDR3 protein is CASTQSGGRYEQYF. In DNA, the CDR3 is TGTGCCAGCACTCAAAGCGGGGGGCGGTACGAGCAGTACTTC.

The chain is built from TRBV12-3 or TRBV12-4 and TRBJ2-3; 9 nucleotides line up with TRBD1. The V and J ends lost 5 bases and 7 bases, in that order; junction bases with no gene match: 7. The CDR3 totals 14 residues. CDR3 amino acids: CASSQPGQGHTQYF. DNA of the CDR3: TGTGCCAGCAGTCAACCGGGACAGGGACATACGCAGTATTTT.

The chain has TRBV15 and TRBJ2-1, with D perhaps TRBD1 (6 bases). The CDR3 covers 16 residues. CDR1 and CDR2 (germline): LNHNV, YYDKDF (reference sequence). Between the trimmed V and J ends, which lost 0 bases and 0 bases, there was a span of 9 bases. For the CDR3, the DNA is TGTGCCACCAGCAGAGATAGGGGGAGCTCCTACAATGAGCAGTTCTTC. Translation: CATSRDRGSSYNEQFF.

Details on this clonotype: A read error may produce the germline difference seen at one junction end. The chain joins TRBV4-1 to TRBJ2-1; 8 positions match TRBD1. The CDR3 has 17 amino acids. Germline-derived CDR1 and CDR2 are MGHRA and YSYEKL. This CDR3 reads CDSSQDDRDRYYNEQFF. CDR3 nucleotides: TGCGACAGCAGCCAAGATGATCGGGACAGGTACTACAATGAGCAGTTCTTC.

This clonotype showed up many times. This chain links TRBV6-6 with TRBJ1-2, with a tentative D call TRBD1 (5 bases). The CDR3 runs to 13 residues. Per the germline V gene, CDR1 is MNHNY and CDR2 is SVGAGI (reference sequence). Trimming pared 2 bases from V and 4 bases from J, leaving 8 bases between. The CDR3 DNA sequence: TGTGCCAGCAGTTACCAGGGCAGCTATGGCTACACCTTC. Translation: CASSYQGSYGYTF.

This clonotype has only a few counts. The V call is TRBV15, the J call TRBJ2-3; 8 nucleotides align to TRBD2. The CDR3 is made up of 14 amino acids. J lost 2 bases, V lost 9 bases, and 7 bases had no gene match. Germline loops: CDR1 LNHNV, CDR2 YYDKDF (reference sequence). CDR3 bases: TGTGCCACATGTAGCGGGGCCAACACAGATACGCAGTATTTT. Translation gives CATCSGANTDTQYF.

The chain joins TRBV14 to TRBJ1-6, with 7 nucleotides matching TRBD1. With V trimmed by 5 bases and J by 11 bases, 21 bases remained unmatched. This CDR3 is built from 18 residues. Germline V lookup: CDR1 SGHDN, CDR2 FVKESK. The CDR3 DNA follows: TGTGCCAGCAGCGTGACAGGGCGCAGTTTGGGGTTCGAGGCACCCCTCCACTTT. Its translation: CASSVTGRSLGFEAPLHF.

The chain combines TRBV27 with TRBJ2-4, with TRBD2 identical over 7 bases. CDR3 size: 17 residues. In germline, CDR1 is MNHEY, CDR2 SMNVEV (reference sequence). V was pared by 2 bases and J by 0 bases, with 7 bases of the junction left unmatched. DNA of the CDR3: TGTGCCAGCAGTTTAGGGTCTAGCGGACTAGCCAAAAACATTCAGTACTTC. It codes for CASSLGSSGLAKNIQYF.

This chain joins TRBV10-2 and TRBJ2-7, with D perhaps matching TRBD1 (6 bases). Germline CDR1 and CDR2: WSHSY and SAAADI. This CDR3 has 14 amino acids. V gave up 3 bases and J gave up 3 bases, with 12 bases separating them. The CDR3 sequence: CASSDSGQYYEQYF. CDR3 nucleotides: TGCGCCAGCAGTGATTCCGGACAGTACTACGAGCAGTACTTC.

The V call is TRBV29-1, the J call TRBJ1-6; perhaps TRBD1 as D (6 bases). CDR3 size: 12 residues. Germline assignment: CDR1 SQVTM and CDR2 ANQGSEA. CDR3 residues: CRRGRGNSPLHF. CDR3 coding DNA: TGCAGGCGGGGGCGCGGCAATTCACCCCTCCACTTT.

The chain employs TRBV7-8 and TRBJ2-1; 8 bases map to TRBD1. The junction had 5 bases not matched to a gene; V was cut back by 5 bases and J by 5 bases. CDR3 length equals 14 residues. The germline CDR1 and CDR2 sequences are SGHVS and FQNEAQ. The CDR3 coding sequence is TGTGCCAGCAGCCCCCTGGGACAGGACAATGAGCAGTTCTTC. Translated: CASSPLGQDNEQFF.

The J gene is TRBJ2-5, the V gene TRBV7-2, with D perhaps assigned TRBD1 or TRBD2 (6 bases each). The V end lost 6 bases, the J end lost 5 bases, and 19 bases lay between the germline ends. The germline V gene has CDR1 SGHTA and CDR2 FQGNSA. This CDR3 comprises 15 residues. The DNA of the CDR3 is TGTACCAGCAGTTCACATGGGGGGCGCGGGGAGACCCAGTACTTC. Amino acids: CTSSSHGGRGETQYF.

This chain connects TRBV20-1 to TRBJ2-3; no definite D call. The germline gives CDR1 DFQATT, CDR2 SNEGSKA (reference sequence). This CDR3 comprises 14 residues. Trimming cost V 1 base and J 2 bases, with 10 bases left between them. The DNA of the CDR3 is TGCAGTGCTAGAGTTGCGGATATCACAGATACGCAGTATTTT. This gives the protein CSARVADITDTQYF.

In its sample, this clonotype was seen a few times. This chain connects TRBV12-3 or TRBV12-4 to TRBJ2-1; 9 bases agree with TRBD1. The CDR3 is 15 residues long. The ends lost 7 bases at V and 3 bases at J; junction bases unmatched: 7. CDR3 coding DNA: TGTGCCAGCAATCCCGGGACAGGGAACTACAATGAGCAGTTCTTC. It is translated as CASNPGTGNYNEQFF.

The gene calls are TRBV5-1 and TRBJ2-5, with TRBD1 as a possible D gene (7 bases). The CDR3 runs to 14 residues. Germline V gives CDR1 SGHRS, CDR2 YFSETQ. V was clipped by 4 bases and J by 2 bases, with 12 bases between them. DNA for the CDR3: TGCGCCAGCAGCGAACAGGGGAGGCAAGAGACCCAGTACTTC. Encoded protein: CASSEQGRQETQYF.

CDR3 region: CASSYHGTQETQYF. The DNA for the CDR3 is TGTGCCAGCAGCTACCACGGGACCCAGGAGACCCAGTACTTC. This chain uses TRBV7-2 with TRBJ2-5; tentatively, D is TRBD1 or TRBD2 (5 bases each). CDR1 and CDR2 (germline): SGHTA, FQGNSA. This CDR3 spans 14 amino acids. Trimming stripped 4 bases from V and 5 bases from J, with 14 bases between. Drawing the rest from reference TRBV7-2 and TRBJ2-5, the complete variable domain is GAGVSQSPSNKVTEKGKDVELRCDPISGHTALYWYRQSLGQGLEFLIYFQGNSAPDKSGLPSDRFSAERTGGSVSTLTIQRTQQEDSAVYLCASSYHGTQETQYFGPGTRLLVL.

This chain joins TRBV20-1 and TRBJ2-2, with TRBD1 matching 7 bases. V trimming: 6 bases; J trimming: 4 bases; junction bases outside the gene matches: 14. There are 16 residues in the CDR3. CDR1 is DFQATT, CDR2 SNEGSKA, per germline (reference sequence). The CDR3 loop reads CSAHHMGQRTTGELFF. For the CDR3, the DNA is TGCAGTGCACACCATATGGGACAGCGTACCACCGGGGAGCTGTTTTTT.